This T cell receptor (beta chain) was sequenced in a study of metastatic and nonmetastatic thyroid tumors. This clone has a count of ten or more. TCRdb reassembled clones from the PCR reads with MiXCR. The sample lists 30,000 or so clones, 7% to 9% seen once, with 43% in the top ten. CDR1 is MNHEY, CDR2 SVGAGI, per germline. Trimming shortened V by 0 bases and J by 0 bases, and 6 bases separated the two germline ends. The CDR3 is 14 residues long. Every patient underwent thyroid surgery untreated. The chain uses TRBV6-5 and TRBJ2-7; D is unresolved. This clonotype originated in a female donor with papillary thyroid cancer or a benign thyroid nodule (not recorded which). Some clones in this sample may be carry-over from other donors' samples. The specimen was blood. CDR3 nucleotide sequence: TGTGCCAGCAGTTACTCAGCACTCTCCTACGAGCAGTACTTC. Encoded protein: CASSYSALSYEQYF.